This T cell receptor (beta chain) came from a study of shared clonotypes between healthy human individuals. In the study overall: Per-donor plates numbered three CD4 naive, three CD4 memory, two CD8 naive and one CD8 memory.

Germline loops: CDR1 ENHRY, CDR2 SYGVKD. The CDR3 is made up of 14 amino acids. The V end lost 6 bases, the J end lost 0 bases, and 9 bases lay between the germline ends. Turning to this clone: Its target is unknown.

Notes on the study in general: Lower generation probabilities were found for non-shared clonotypes than for those shared by all four donors. A small donor pool kept down the genetic and exposure-history diversity that was represented.

When replicate PCRs were run on sorted subsets, they used about 220 ng DNA, about 30,000 T cell genomes. The data were produced by immunoSEQ multiplex PCR, yet TCRdb's version contains in-frame clones alone and is incomplete. The table lists 2 million to 2.5 million clones, 85% to 95% of them singletons. This rearrangement joins TRBV10-3 to TRBJ1-3; unclear D gene. The material sequenced was naive CD4+ T cells from PBMCs. The subset here: CD45RA+ positively selected. This receptor was obtained from a man younger than 35 in good health. Some clones in this sample may be carry-over from other donors' samples. The DNA of the CDR3 is TGTGCCATCAGCCTCCGGAGCTCTGGAAACACCATATATTTT. Translation: CAISLRSSGNTIYF.